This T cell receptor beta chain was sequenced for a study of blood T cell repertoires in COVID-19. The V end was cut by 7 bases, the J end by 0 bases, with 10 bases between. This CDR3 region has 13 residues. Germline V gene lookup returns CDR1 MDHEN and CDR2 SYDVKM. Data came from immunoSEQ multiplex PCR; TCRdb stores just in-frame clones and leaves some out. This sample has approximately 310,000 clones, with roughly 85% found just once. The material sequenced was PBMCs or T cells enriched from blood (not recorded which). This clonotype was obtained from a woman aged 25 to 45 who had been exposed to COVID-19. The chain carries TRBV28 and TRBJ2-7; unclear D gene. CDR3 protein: CASTLGSSYEQYF. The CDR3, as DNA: TGTGCCAGCACCCTCGGTAGCTCCTACGAGCAGTACTTC.